Listed below are T cell receptor beta chains from one sample, sequenced in a study of T-cell reconstitution after alpha-beta-depleted transplantation in children. TCRdb redid the calling of the PCR reads with MiXCR, one entry per CDR3 protein. The top ten clones hold 3.5% to 4.5% of a sample with under 450,000 distinct CDR3 sequences, 10% to 15% of them seen once. Sequencing was performed on PBMCs, taken from the stem cell graft. The receptors were gathered from a human donor who donated a stem cell graft to a child with Fanconi anemia. The CDR3 runs from the conserved cysteine through the conserved F or W. D genes are given only for firm matches. For some rows the clone size is stated as once, few or many, or as a class when expanded; others skip it.

V,J,D,size,CDR3,DNA
TRBV5-1,TRBJ2-5,.,few,CASSSGHSGETQYF,TGCGCCAGCAGCTCCGGCCACTCAGGGGAGACCCAGTACTTC
TRBV3-1,TRBJ1-1,.,.,CASSPWGDTEAFF,TGTGCCAGCAGCCCATGGGGGGACACTGAAGCTTTCTTT
TRBV19,TRBJ1-5,.,few,CASSIGAGMEQPQHF,TGTGCCAGTAGTATAGGGGCAGGGATGGAACAGCCCCAGCATTTT
TRBV7-9,TRBJ1-2,.,few,CASSLYKDTYYGYTF,TGTGCCAGCAGCTTATACAAGGACACCTACTATGGCTACACCTTC
TRBV7-2,TRBJ2-3,.,.,CASSQPGADTQYF,TGTGCCAGCAGCCAACCGGGCGCAGATACGCAGTATTTT
TRBV6-5,TRBJ1-2,TRBD1,.,CASSYTPDRGWGYTF,TGTGCCAGCAGTTACACGCCTGACAGGGGTTGGGGCTACACCTTC
TRBV27,TRBJ1-5,TRBD1,few,CASGQGKVQPQHF,TGTGCCAGCGGACAGGGAAAAGTTCAGCCCCAGCATTTT
TRBV7-2,TRBJ2-1,TRBD1,few,CASSLKQGPPYNEQFF,TGTGCCAGCAGCCTCAAACAGGGGCCCCCTTACAATGAGCAGTTCTTC
TRBV28,TRBJ2-1,.,.,CASRGPGSYNEQFF,TGTGCCAGCAGGGGACCGGGCTCCTACAATGAGCAGTTCTTC
TRBV5-1,TRBJ2-1,TRBD2,many,CASRASGEIYNEQFF,TGCGCCAGCAGGGCTAGCGGGGAGATCTACAATGAGCAGTTCTTC
TRBV6-1,TRBJ2-3,TRBD2,.,CASSPGLAGISTDTQYF,TGTGCCAGCAGCCCCGGACTAGCGGGTATCAGCACAGATACGCAGTATTTT
TRBV5-1,TRBJ1-1,.,few,CASSLSPGTTNTEAFF,TGCGCCAGCAGTCTTTCCCCCGGGACAACAAACACTGAAGCTTTCTTT
TRBV5-1,TRBJ2-1,TRBD2,.,CASSPSAGGPDNEQFF,TGCGCCAGCAGCCCCTCTGCGGGGGGGCCAGACAATGAGCAGTTCTTC
TRBV29-1,TRBJ1-2,.,.,CSVEDRGTGDLYGYTF,TGCAGCGTTGAAGATAGAGGGACGGGAGACCTTTATGGCTACACCTTC